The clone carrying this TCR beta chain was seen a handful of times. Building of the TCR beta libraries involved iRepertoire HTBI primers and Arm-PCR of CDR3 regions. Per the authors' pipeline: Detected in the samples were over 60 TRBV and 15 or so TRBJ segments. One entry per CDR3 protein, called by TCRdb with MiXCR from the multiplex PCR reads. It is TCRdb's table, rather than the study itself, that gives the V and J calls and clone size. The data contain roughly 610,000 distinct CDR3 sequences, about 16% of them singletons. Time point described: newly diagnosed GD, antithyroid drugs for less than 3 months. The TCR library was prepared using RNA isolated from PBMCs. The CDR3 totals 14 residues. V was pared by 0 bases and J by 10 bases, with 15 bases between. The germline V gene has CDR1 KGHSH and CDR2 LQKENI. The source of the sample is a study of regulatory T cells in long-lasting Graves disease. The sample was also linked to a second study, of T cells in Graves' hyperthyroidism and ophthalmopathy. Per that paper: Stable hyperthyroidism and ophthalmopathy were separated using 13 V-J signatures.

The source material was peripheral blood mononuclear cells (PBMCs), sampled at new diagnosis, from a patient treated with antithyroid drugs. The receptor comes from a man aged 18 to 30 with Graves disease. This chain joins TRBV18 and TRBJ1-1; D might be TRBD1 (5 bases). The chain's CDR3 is CASSPPGQGVGAFF. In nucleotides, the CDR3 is TGTGCCAGCTCACCACCGGGCCAGGGTGTTGGAGCTTTCTTT.